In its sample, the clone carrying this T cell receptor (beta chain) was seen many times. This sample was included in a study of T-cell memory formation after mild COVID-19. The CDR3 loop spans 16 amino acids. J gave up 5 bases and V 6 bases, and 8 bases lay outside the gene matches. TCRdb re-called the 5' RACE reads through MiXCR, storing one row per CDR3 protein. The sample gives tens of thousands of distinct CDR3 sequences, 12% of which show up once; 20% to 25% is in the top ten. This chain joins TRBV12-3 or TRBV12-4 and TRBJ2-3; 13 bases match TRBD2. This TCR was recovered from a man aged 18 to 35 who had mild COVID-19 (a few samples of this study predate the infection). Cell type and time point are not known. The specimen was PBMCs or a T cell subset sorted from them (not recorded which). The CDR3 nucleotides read TGTGCCAGCAGGGTACTAGCGGGGGGGCCGGTAGATACGCAGTATTTT. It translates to CASRVLAGGPVDTQYF.